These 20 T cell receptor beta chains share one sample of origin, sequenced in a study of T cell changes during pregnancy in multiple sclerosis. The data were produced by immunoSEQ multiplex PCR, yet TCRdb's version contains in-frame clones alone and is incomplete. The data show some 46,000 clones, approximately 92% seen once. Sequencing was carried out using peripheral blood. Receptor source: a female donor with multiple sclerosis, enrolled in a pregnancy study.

The CDR3 protein is CASSPPRGTNEKLFF. CDR3 coding DNA: TGTGCCAGCAGTCCCCCCAGGGGAACTAATGAAAAACTGTTTTTT. This chain joins TRBV28 and TRBJ1-4; D is perhaps TRBD1 (6 bases). The CDR3 covers 15 residues. Trimming pared 5 bases from V and 1 base from J, leaving 11 bases between. Germline V gene sequence: CDR1 MDHEN, CDR2 SYDVKM.

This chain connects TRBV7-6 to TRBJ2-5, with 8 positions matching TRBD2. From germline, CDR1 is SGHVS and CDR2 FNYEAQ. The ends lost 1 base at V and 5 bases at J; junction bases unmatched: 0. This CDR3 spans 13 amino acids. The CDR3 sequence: CASSLGTSETQYF. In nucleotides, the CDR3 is TGTGCCAGCAGCTTAGGGACTAGCGAGACCCAGTACTTC.

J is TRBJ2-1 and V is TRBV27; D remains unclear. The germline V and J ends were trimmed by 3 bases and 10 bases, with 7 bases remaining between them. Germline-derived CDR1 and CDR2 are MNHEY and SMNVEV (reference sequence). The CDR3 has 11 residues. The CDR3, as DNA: TGTGCCAGCAGTTTGGGGAAGGAGCAGTTCTTC. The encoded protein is CASSLGKEQFF.

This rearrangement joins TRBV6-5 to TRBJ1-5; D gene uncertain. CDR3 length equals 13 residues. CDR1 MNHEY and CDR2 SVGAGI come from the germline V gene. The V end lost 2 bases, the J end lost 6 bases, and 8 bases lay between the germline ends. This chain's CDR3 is CASSYRVGQPQHF. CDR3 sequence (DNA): TGTGCCAGCAGTTACCGGGTTGGTCAGCCCCAGCATTTT.

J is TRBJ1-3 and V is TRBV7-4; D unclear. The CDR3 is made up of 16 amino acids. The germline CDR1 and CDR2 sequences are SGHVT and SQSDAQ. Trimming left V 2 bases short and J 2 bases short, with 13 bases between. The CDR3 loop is CASSLTRRGPGNTIYF. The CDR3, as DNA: TGTGCCAGCAGCTTAACTAGGCGAGGTCCTGGAAACACCATATATTTT. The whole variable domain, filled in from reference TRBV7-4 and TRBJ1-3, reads GAGVSQSPRYKVAKRGRDVALRCDSISGHVTLYWYRQTLGQGSEVLTYSQSDAQRDKSGRPSGRFSAERPERSVSTLKIQRTEQGDSAVYLCASSLTRRGPGNTIYFGEGSWLTVV.

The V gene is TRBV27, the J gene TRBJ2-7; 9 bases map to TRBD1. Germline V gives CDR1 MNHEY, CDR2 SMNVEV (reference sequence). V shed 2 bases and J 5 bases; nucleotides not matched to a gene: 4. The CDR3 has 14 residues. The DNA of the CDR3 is TGTGCCAGCAGTTTACGGGACAGGGTCCACGAGCAGTACTTC. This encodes CASSLRDRVHEQYF.

The CDR3 region has the DNA TGTGCCAGCAGTTTACCCCTTGGACAGGGATCCTACGAGCAGTACTTC. This encodes CASSLPLGQGSYEQYF. The rearrangement uses TRBV28 and TRBJ2-7; 8 bases fit TRBD1. V lost 2 bases and J lost 1; bases outside the gene matches: 7. The CDR3 length is 16 residues. CDR1 and CDR2 from the germline V gene are MDHEN and SYDVKM.

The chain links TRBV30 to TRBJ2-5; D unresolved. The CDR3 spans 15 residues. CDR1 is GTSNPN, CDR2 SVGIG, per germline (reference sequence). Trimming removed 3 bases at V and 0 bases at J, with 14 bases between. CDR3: CAWSEAVSYQETQYF. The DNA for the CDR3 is TGTGCCTGGAGCGAGGCAGTTTCGTACCAAGAGACCCAGTACTTC. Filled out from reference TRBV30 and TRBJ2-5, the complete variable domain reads SQTIHQWPATLVQPVGSPLSLECTVEGTSNPNLYWYRQAAGRGLQLLFYSVGIGQISSEVPQNLSASRPQDRQFILSSKKLLLSDSGFYLCAWSEAVSYQETQYFGPGTRLLVL.

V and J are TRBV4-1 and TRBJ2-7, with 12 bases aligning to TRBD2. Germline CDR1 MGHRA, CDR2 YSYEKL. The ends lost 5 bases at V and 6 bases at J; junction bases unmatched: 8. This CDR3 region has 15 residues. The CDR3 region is CASSTRLAGEGEQYF. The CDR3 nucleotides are TGCGCCAGCAGCACCCGACTAGCGGGAGAAGGCGAGCAGTACTTC.

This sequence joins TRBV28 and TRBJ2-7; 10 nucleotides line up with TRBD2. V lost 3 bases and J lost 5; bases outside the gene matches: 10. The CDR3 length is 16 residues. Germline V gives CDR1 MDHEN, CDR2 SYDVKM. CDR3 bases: TGTGCCAGCAGTTTCGAACTAGCGGGAATTTACGACGAGCAGTACTTC. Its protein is CASSFELAGIYDEQYF. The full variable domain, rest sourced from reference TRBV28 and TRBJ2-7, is DVKVTQSSRYLVKRTGEKVFLECVQDMDHENMFWYRQDPGLGLRLIYFSYDVKMKEKGDIPEGYSVSREKKERFSLILESASTNQTSMYLCASSFELAGIYDEQYFGPGTRLTVT.

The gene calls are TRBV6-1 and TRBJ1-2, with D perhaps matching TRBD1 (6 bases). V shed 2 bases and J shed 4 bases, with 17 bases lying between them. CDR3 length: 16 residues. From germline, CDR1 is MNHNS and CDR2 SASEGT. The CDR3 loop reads CASSEQRTVAGYGYTF. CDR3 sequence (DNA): TGTGCCAGCAGTGAACAAAGGACAGTGGCCGGCTATGGCTACACCTTC.

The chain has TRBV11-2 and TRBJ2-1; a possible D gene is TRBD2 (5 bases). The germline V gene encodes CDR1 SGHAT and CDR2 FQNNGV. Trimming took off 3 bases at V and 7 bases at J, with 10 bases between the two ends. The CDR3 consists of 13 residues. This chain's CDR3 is CASSLTTGNEQFF. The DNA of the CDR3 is TGTGCCAGCAGCTTGACGACGGGGAATGAGCAGTTCTTC. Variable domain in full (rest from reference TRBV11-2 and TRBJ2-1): EAGVAQSPRYKIIEKRQSVAFWCNPISGHATLYWYQQILGQGPKLLIQFQNNGVVDDSQLPKDRFSAERLKGVDSTLKIQPAKLEDSAVYLCASSLTTGNEQFFGPGTRLTVL.

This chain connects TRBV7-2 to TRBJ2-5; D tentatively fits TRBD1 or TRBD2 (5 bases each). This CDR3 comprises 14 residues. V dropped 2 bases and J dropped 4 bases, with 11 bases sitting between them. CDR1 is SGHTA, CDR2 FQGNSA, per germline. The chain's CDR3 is CASSLWSGGETQYF. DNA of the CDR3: TGTGCCAGCAGCTTATGGAGTGGGGGAGAGACCCAGTACTTC. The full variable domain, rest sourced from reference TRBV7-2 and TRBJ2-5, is GAGVSQSPSNKVTEKGKDVELRCDPISGHTALYWYRQSLGQGLEFLIYFQGNSAPDKSGLPSDRFSAERTGGSVSTLTIQRTQQEDSAVYLCASSLWSGGETQYFGPGTRLLVL.

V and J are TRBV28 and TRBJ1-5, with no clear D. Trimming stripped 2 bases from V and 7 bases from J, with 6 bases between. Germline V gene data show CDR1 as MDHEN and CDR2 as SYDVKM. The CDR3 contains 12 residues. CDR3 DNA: TGTGCCAGCAGTTTAGGATCGCAGCCCCAGCATTTT. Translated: CASSLGSQPQHF. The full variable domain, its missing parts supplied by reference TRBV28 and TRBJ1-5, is DVKVTQSSRYLVKRTGEKVFLECVQDMDHENMFWYRQDPGLGLRLIYFSYDVKMKEKGDIPEGYSVSREKKERFSLILESASTNQTSMYLCASSLGSQPQHFGDGTRLSIL.

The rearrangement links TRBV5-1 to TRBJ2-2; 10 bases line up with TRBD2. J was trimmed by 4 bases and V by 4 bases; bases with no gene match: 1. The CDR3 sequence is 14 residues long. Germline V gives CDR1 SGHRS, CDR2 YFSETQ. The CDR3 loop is CASSRTSGTGELFF. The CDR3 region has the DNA TGCGCCAGCAGCCGGACTAGCGGCACCGGGGAGCTGTTTTTT. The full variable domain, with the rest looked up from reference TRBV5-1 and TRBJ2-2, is KAGVTQTPRYLIKTRGQQVTLSCSPISGHRSVSWYQQTPGQGLQFLFEYFSETQRNKGNFPGRFSGRQFSNSRSEMNVSTLELGDSALYLCASSRTSGTGELFFGEGSRLTVL.

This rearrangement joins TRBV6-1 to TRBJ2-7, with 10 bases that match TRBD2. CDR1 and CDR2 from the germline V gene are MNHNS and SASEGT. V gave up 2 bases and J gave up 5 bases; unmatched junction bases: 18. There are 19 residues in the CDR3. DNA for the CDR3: TGTGCCAGCAGTGAAAGAAAAGGGACTAGCGCAGCTGTCGCCCACGAGCAGTACTTC. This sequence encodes CASSERKGTSAAVAHEQYF.

CDR3 DNA: TGTGCCAGCACCCCCTCCTTGGAGTACGAGCAGTACTTC. This encodes CASTPSLEYEQYF. The genes are TRBV11-2 and TRBJ2-7, with D unresolved. The germline V and J ends were trimmed by 7 bases and 4 bases, with 14 bases remaining between them. This CDR3 is built from 13 residues. CDR1 and CDR2 from the germline V gene are SGHAT and FQNNGV.

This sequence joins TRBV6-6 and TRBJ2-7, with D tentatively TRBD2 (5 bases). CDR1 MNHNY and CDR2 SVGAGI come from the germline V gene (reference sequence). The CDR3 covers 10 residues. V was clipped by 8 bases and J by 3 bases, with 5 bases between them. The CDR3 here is CASGLYEQYF. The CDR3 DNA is TGTGCCAGCGGACTCTACGAGCAGTACTTC.

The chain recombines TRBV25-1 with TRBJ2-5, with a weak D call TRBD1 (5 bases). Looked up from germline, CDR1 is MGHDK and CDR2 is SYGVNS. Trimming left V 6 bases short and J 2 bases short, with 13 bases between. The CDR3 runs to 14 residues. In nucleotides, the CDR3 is TGTGCCAGCAGGCCAATGGGGCCGCAAGAGACCCAGTACTTC. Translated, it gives CASRPMGPQETQYF.

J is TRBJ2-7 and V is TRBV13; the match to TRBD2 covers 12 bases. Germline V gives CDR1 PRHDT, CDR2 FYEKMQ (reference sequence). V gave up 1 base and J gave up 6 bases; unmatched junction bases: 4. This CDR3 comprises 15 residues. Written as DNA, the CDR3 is TGTGCCAGCAGCTTAGAGGCTAGCGGGAGGGTCGAGCAGTACTTC. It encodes CASSLEASGRVEQYF.